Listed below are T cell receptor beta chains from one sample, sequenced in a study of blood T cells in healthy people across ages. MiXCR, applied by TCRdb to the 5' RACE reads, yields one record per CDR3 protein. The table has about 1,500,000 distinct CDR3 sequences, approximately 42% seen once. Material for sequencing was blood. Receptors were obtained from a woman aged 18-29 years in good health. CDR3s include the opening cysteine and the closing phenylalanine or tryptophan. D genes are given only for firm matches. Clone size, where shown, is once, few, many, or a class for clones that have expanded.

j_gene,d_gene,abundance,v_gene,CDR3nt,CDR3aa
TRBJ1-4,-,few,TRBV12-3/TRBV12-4,TGTGCCAGCAGTTTATCCCTTGGACAGTCCCCTCTGAGTGAAAAACTGTTTTTT,CASSLSLGQSPLSEKLFF
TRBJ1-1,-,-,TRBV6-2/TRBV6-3,TGTGCCAGCAGCCTGACTCGTGCAGCCATGAACACTGAAGCTTTCTTT,CASSLTRAAMNTEAFF
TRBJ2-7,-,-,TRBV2,TGTGCCAGCAGTGGGTGGAGGGGCCAGGGAACACAGTACTTC,CASSGWRGQGTQYF
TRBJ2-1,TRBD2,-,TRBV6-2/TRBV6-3,TGTGCCAGCCTCCCCGGGACTAGCGGGAGTCACCGGAAGTTCTTC,CASLPGTSGSHRKFF
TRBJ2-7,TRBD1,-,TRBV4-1,TGCACCAGCAGCCAATCCGACAGGGGGAATTACAATGAGCGGTACTTC,CTSSQSDRGNYNERYF
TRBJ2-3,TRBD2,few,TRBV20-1,TGCAGTGCTAGTCCGGCTAGCGGGAGGACAGATACGCAGTATTTT,CSASPASGRTDTQYF
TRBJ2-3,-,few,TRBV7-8,TGTGCCAGCAGCTTAGCGCCGCGTGGAGATACGCAGTATTTT,CASSLAPRGDTQYF
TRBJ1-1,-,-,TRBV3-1,TGTGCCAGCAGCCCAGGGACACCAGTTGAAGCTTTCTTT,CASSPGTPVEAFF
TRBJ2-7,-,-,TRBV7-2,TGTGCCAGCAGCTTAGCCCCCAGGGGCTACGAGCAGTACTTC,CASSLAPRGYEQYF
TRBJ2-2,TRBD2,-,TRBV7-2,TGTGCCAGCAGCCAAGGCAATATAGCGGGAGACACCGGGGAGCTGTTTTTT,CASSQGNIAGDTGELFF
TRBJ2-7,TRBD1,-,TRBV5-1,TGCGCCAGCAGCTCAGTACAGGGGATCTACGAGCAGTACTTC,CASSSVQGIYEQYF
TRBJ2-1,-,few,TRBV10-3,TGTGCCATCAGTGATGGGGTCAATGAGCAGTTCTTC,CAISDGVNEQFF
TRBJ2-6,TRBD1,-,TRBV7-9,TGTGCCAGCAGCTTCTCAGGGGGCTACTCCTCTGGGGCCAACGTCCTGACTTTC,CASSFSGGYSSGANVLTF
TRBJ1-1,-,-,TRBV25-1,TGTGCCGACAGTGAATTTGGAGGGGAAGCTTTCTTT,CADSEFGGEAFF
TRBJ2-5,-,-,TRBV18,TGTGCCAGCTCACCGTCGGGAACGGATGGGGTGGAGCAATACTTC,CASSPSGTDGVEQYF
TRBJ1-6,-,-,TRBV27,TGTGCCAGCTCATCGGACCGGTATTCACCCCTCCACTTT,CASSSDRYSPLHF
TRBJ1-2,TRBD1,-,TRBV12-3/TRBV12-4,TGTGCCAGCAGTTTTGGGGCAGGGGGCTTCTATTATGGCTACACCTTC,CASSFGAGGFYYGYTF
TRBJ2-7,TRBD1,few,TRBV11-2,TGTGCCAGCAGCTTGTCAGGACAGGGCCTTTTCTACGAGCAGTACTTC,CASSLSGQGLFYEQYF
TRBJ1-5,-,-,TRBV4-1,TGCGCCAGCAGCCTTAGCCCTGACAATCAGCCCCAGCATTTT,CASSLSPDNQPQHF
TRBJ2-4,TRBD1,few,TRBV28,TGTGCCAGTACCGGGACAGGTGACCTAGCCAAAAACATTCAGTACTTC,CASTGTGDLAKNIQYF
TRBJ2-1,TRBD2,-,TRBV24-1,TGTGCCACCAGTGTGGCTAGCGGGGATCCCTCCTACAATGAGCAGTTCTTC,CATSVASGDPSYNEQFF
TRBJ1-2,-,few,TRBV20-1,TGCAGTGCTAGAGACGGGACATACTATGGCTACACCTTC,CSARDGTYYGYTF
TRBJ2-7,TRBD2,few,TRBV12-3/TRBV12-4,TGTGCCAGCAGCCCACCTCTTCCGGGGGGGGGTTTTTCCTACGAGCAGTACTTC,CASSPPLPGGGFSYEQYF
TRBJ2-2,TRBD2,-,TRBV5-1,TGCGCCAGTTCCCTTAGCGGGATGGACACCGGGGAGCTGTTTTTT,CASSLSGMDTGELFF
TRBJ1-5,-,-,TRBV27,TGTGCCAGCAGTGTGGCAGTCAGTCAGCCCCAGCATTTT,CASSVAVSQPQHF
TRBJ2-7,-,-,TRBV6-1,TGTGCCAGCAGTGAACGGCGGGGCAGGGGGGACGAGCAGTACTTC,CASSERRGRGDEQYF
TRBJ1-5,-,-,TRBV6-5,TGTGCCAGCAGTTACAACTTTAATCAGCCCCAGCATTTT,CASSYNFNQPQHF
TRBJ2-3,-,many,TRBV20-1,TGCAGTGCTAGGGTTCAGGGGGGAGATACGCAGTATTTT,CSARVQGGDTQYF
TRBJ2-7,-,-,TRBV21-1,TGTGCCAGCCCCGTCCCGGGACGGGGTATAGGGCTAGACCGCAACTACGAGCAGTACTTC,CASPVPGRGIGLDRNYEQYF
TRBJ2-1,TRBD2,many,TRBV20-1,TGCAGTGCTGCGGGGACTAGCGGTCGGGATGAGCAGTTCTTC,CSAAGTSGRDEQFF
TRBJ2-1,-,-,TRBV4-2,TGTGCCAGCAGCCAAGATGACGAGCGAAGGGGGAATGAGCAGTTCTTC,CASSQDDERRGNEQFF
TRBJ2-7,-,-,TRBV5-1,TGCGCCAGCAGCTTGTACGTATTCCCCTACGAGCAGTACTTC,CASSLYVFPYEQYF
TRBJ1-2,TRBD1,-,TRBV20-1,TGCAGTGCCCCTGGGACAGGGGCTTTAGCTAACTATGGCTACACCTTC,CSAPGTGALANYGYTF
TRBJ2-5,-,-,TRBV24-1,TGTGCCACCAGCGCGGCGGAGACCCAGTACTTC,CATSAAETQYF
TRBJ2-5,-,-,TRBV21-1,TGTGCCAGCACCACGGGGGGGCTCGTAAAGACCCAGTACTTC,CASTTGGLVKTQYF
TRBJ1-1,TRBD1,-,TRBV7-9,TGTGCCAGCAGCCCGACAGGGTTAACCACTGAAGCTTTCTTT,CASSPTGLTTEAFF
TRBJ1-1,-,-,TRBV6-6,TGTGCCAGCAGTGCGACGTTGGGAGGCACTGAAGCTTTCTTT,CASSATLGGTEAFF
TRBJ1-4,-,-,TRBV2,TGTGCCAGCAGTGAGGAAAAACTGTTTTTT,CASSEEKLFF
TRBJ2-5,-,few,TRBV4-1,TGCGCCAGCAGCCAAGCGGCAGGGTTCGTAGAGACCCAGTACTTC,CASSQAAGFVETQYF
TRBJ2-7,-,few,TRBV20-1,TGCAGTGCCCAACCCGGCAGTCAGTGCGAGCAGTACTTC,CSAQPGSQCEQYF
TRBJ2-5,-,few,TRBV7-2,TGTGCCAGCAGCTTAGTGGAGGGTTCGTGGGAGACCCAGTACTTC,CASSLVEGSWETQYF
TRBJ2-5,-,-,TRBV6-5,TGTGCCAGCAGTGATCAGGGGAGAAGTGAGACCCAGTACTTC,CASSDQGRSETQYF
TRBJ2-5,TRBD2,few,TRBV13,TGTGCCAGCAGCGCCCCCCGGGGACTAGCGGAAGGGACCCAGTACTTC,CASSAPRGLAEGTQYF
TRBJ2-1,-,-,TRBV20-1,TGCAGTGCTAGAGATGTTGAGCTTCCCTACAATGAGCAGTTCTTC,CSARDVELPYNEQFF
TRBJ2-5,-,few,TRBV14,TGTGCCAGCAGCTCACGTCGTGGGGGGGAGACCCAGTACTTC,CASSSRRGGETQYF
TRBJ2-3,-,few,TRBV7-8,TGTGCCAGCAGCCCTCCCCCCCGGGCTAGGGCCAACTCAGATACGCAGTATTTT,CASSPPPRARANSDTQYF
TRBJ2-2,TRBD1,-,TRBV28,TGTGCCAGTCTAGGGACAGGGAACGGCACCGGGGAGCTGTTTTTT,CASLGTGNGTGELFF
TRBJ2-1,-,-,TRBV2,TGTGCCACCAAGCCGGGGGACAGCTCCTACAATGAGCAGTTCTTC,CATKPGDSSYNEQFF
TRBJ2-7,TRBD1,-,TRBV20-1,TGCAGTGCTACAGGGGGACAGGTCTACGAGCAGTACTTC,CSATGGQVYEQYF
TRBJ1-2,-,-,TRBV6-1,TGTGCCAGCAGTGACAGGGTTCGGTATGGCTACACCTTC,CASSDRVRYGYTF
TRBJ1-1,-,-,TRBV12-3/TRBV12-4,TGTGCCAGCAGCCCCCGGTCGGCACTTAACACTGAAGCTTTCTTT,CASSPRSALNTEAFF
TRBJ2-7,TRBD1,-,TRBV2,TGTGCCAGCAGTATCACAGGGGATGGCTCCTACGAGCAGTACTTC,CASSITGDGSYEQYF
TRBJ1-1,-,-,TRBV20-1,TGCAGTGCTAGGATCCTGAACACTGAAGCTTTCTTT,CSARILNTEAFF
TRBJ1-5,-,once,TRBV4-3,TGCGCCAGCAGCCCATATGATTCAAGGTTTAGCAATCAGCCCCAGCATTTT,CASSPYDSRFSNQPQHF
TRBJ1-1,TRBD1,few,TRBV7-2,TGTGCCAGCAGCCTCGGACAGGTCTCCTACACTGAAGCTTTCTTT,CASSLGQVSYTEAFF
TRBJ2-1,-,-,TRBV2,TGTGCCAGCAGTGAAGGGGCTATGAAGGGGAATGAGCAGTTCTTC,CASSEGAMKGNEQFF
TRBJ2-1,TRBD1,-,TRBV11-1,TGTGCCAGCGGGAGACCGGGACAGGTCCCCAATGAGCAGTTCTTC,CASGRPGQVPNEQFF
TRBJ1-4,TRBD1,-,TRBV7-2,TGTGCCAGCAGCTTAGTCCGACAGGGGGGTAATGAAAAACTGTTTTTT,CASSLVRQGGNEKLFF
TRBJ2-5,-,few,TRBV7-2,TGTGCCAGCAGTCGCTGGGGAGCCCAAGAGACCCAGTACTTC,CASSRWGAQETQYF
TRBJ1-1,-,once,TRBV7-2,TGTGCCAGCAGCCCGAGGGACAACCGAAACACTGAAGCTTTCTTT,CASSPRDNRNTEAFF